One and the same sample provided the 22 T cell receptor beta chains below, sequenced in a study of T cell responses to AZD1222 COVID-19 vaccine. Assay: immunoSEQ multiplex PCR; the TCRdb copy retains only in-frame clones and omits some. The table records 84,000 or so clones, roughly 88% of them present only once. The input for sequencing was peripheral blood, taken on day 0 of AZD1222 vaccination. These receptors all come from an adult in good health.

The chain carries TRBV7-6 and TRBJ2-7; D is undetermined. CDR1 is SGHVS and CDR2 is FNYEAQ in the germline V gene. CDR3 length equals 13 residues. V dropped 2 bases and J dropped 6 bases, with 11 bases sitting between them. The CDR3 sequence is CASSLSAGGEQYF. The CDR3 nucleotides are TGTGCCAGCAGCTTATCTGCTGGCGGCGAGCAGTACTTC.

The genes are TRBV29-1 and TRBJ2-6, with 7 bases fitting TRBD1. Germline CDR1 SQVTM, CDR2 ANQGSEA. J lost 0 bases, V lost 4 bases, and 24 bases had no gene match. This CDR3 spans 22 amino acids. In DNA form, the CDR3 reads TGCAGCGTTGCACACGATGCTGCCGGGACAGATAAGCGTCCCTCTGGGGCCAACGTCCTGACTTTC. Amino acids: CSVAHDAAGTDKRPSGANVLTF. Using reference TRBV29-1 and TRBJ2-6 for the parts outside the CDR3, the full variable domain is SAVISQKPSRDICQRGTSLTIQCQVDSQVTMMFWYRQQPGQSLTLIATANQGSEATYESGFVIDKFPISRPNLTFSTLTVSNMSPEDSSIYLCSVAHDAAGTDKRPSGANVLTFGAGSRLTVL.

This chain uses TRBV6-5 with TRBJ2-1; no clear D gene. The length of the CDR3 is 14 residues. CDR1 and CDR2 from the germline V gene are MNHEY and SVGAGI. The V end lost 6 bases, the J end lost 1 base, and 10 bases lay between the germline ends. The CDR3 sequence: CASSLKGSYNEQFF. The CDR3 DNA is TGTGCCAGCAGCCTAAAGGGTTCCTACAATGAGCAGTTCTTC.

V usage is TRBV4-1 and J usage is TRBJ2-3, with 8 bases matching TRBD2. Germline assignment: CDR1 MGHRA and CDR2 YSYEKL. V gave up 4 bases and J gave up 2 bases; unmatched junction bases: 2. This CDR3 comprises 14 residues. CDR3 sequence reads: CASSPAGDTDTQYF. As DNA, the CDR3 is TGCGCCAGCAGCCCAGCGGGGGACACAGATACGCAGTATTTT.

The CDR3 DNA is TGCGCCAGCAGCCAAGAGGGCCTAGCACCAGATACGCAGTATTTT. It encodes CASSQEGLAPDTQYF. The chain is built from TRBV4-1 and TRBJ2-3; maybe TRBD2 (5 bases). V was clipped by 0 bases and J by 4 bases, with 11 bases between them. Germline CDR1 is MGHRA and CDR2 is YSYEKL. The CDR3 consists of 15 residues.

This clone was seen a handful of times. V usage is TRBV7-3 and J usage is TRBJ1-2, with 9 bases that match TRBD1. From germline, CDR1 is SGHTA and CDR2 FQGTGA. Trimming at V came to 0 bases and at J to 8 bases, leaving 10 bases not matched to a gene. The CDR3 is made up of 16 amino acids. CDR3 in DNA: TGTGCCAGCAGCTTAACCCCTCGGACAGGGGAAAAGGGCTACACCTTC. Protein product: CASSLTPRTGEKGYTF.

CDR3: CAIKGVRQGGTF. The CDR3 nucleotides are TGTGCCATTAAGGGAGTGCGACAGGGGGGGACCTTC. This chain uses TRBV12-3 or TRBV12-4 with TRBJ1-2; TRBD1 aligns across 9 bases. The CDR3 has 12 amino acids. V shed 10 bases and J 14 bases; nucleotides not matched to a gene: 14.

V and J are TRBV25-1 and TRBJ1-2; no clear D. The V gene's germline CDR1 is MGHDK and CDR2 SYGVNS. CDR3 size: 14 residues. Trimming cost V 1 base and J 4 bases, with 10 bases left between them. CDR3 amino acids: CASSEFGEGYGYTF. The CDR3 bases are TGTGCCAGCAGTGAATTCGGGGAAGGCTATGGCTACACCTTC.

The genes are TRBV28 and TRBJ1-5, with a weak D call TRBD1 (5 bases). Germline V gene lookup returns CDR1 MDHEN and CDR2 SYDVKM. Trimming cost V 7 bases and J 0 bases, with 10 bases left between them. The CDR3 runs to 14 residues. This chain's CDR3 is CASTPTDSNQPQHF. The CDR3 DNA sequence: TGTGCCAGCACCCCGACAGATAGCAATCAGCCCCAGCATTTT. The entire variable domain, with the rest obtained from reference TRBV28 and TRBJ1-5, is as follows: DVKVTQSSRYLVKRTGEKVFLECVQDMDHENMFWYRQDPGLGLRLIYFSYDVKMKEKGDIPEGYSVSREKKERFSLILESASTNQTSMYLCASTPTDSNQPQHFGDGTRLSIL.

A few counts support this clone. The rearrangement joins TRBV18 to TRBJ1-1; D remains ambiguous. The germline CDR1 and CDR2 sequences are KGHSH and LQKENI. V lost 5 bases and J lost 7, with 8 bases in between. This CDR3 contains 11 residues. The CDR3, as DNA: TGTGCCAGCTCATCGGTAGTTGAAGCTTTCTTT. The encoded protein is CASSSVVEAFF.

This chain joins TRBV29-1 and TRBJ2-6, with 10 bases fitting TRBD1. Trimming at V came to 2 bases and at J to 0 bases, leaving 10 bases not matched to a gene. Germline V lookup: CDR1 SQVTM, CDR2 ANQGSEA. The CDR3 consists of 19 residues. CDR3 protein: CSVEHPHGDRGSGANVLTF. The CDR3, as DNA: TGCAGCGTTGAACACCCACACGGGGACAGGGGCTCTGGGGCCAACGTCCTGACTTTC.

The gene calls are TRBV10-3 and TRBJ2-2, with a tentative D call TRBD1 (6 bases). The CDR3 loop spans 14 amino acids. CDR1 is ENHRY, CDR2 SYGVKD, per germline. Trimming removed 3 bases from V and 3 bases from J, with 8 bases in between. The CDR3 loop is CAISDTGYTGELFF. Here the CDR3 DNA reads TGTGCCATCAGTGATACAGGGTACACCGGGGAGCTGTTTTTT.

The chain links TRBV18 to TRBJ1-1; no clear D gene. From germline, CDR1 is KGHSH and CDR2 LQKENI. V was shortened by 5 bases and J by 4 bases, with 5 bases between the two germline ends. CDR3 length: 11 amino acids. The CDR3 DNA is TGTGCCAGCTCAAGCAGCACTGAAGCTTTCTTT. This gives the protein CASSSSTEAFF.

The V and J genes are TRBV24-1 and TRBJ1-1, with D perhaps matching TRBD1 (6 bases). Trimming cost V 3 bases and J 8 bases, with 15 bases left between them. The germline V gene has CDR1 KGHDR and CDR2 SFDVKD. There are 14 residues in the CDR3. Written as DNA, the CDR3 is TGTGCCACCAGTGATACCCGGCCAGGGACAGAAGCTTTCTTT. Encoded protein: CATSDTRPGTEAFF.

V usage is TRBV6-5 and J usage is TRBJ2-6; D not certain. From germline, CDR1 is MNHEY and CDR2 SVGAGI. The CDR3 is made up of 16 amino acids. Trimming removed 4 bases from V and 1 base from J, with 11 bases in between. The chain's CDR3 is CASSSPGYSGANVLTF. Written as DNA, the CDR3 is TGTGCCAGCAGTTCCCCTGGGTATTCTGGGGCCAACGTCCTGACTTTC.

The chain has TRBV15 and TRBJ1-1; TRBD1 aligns across 7 bases. The V gene's germline CDR1 is LNHNV and CDR2 YYDKDF (reference sequence). Losses at the gene ends were 4 bases for V and 1 base for J; bases not matched to a gene: 6. The CDR3 totals 15 residues. The CDR3: CATSTGTAPNTEAFF. For the CDR3, the DNA is TGTGCCACCAGCACCGGGACAGCCCCGAACACTGAAGCTTTCTTT.

The rearrangement joins TRBV2 to TRBJ1-5; D is uncertain. Germline V CDR1 and CDR2: SNHLY, FYNNEI. V was trimmed by 3 bases and J by 9 bases, leaving 12 bases between them. This CDR3 contains 13 residues. The CDR3 loop is CASSDEKGWPQHF. CDR3 nucleotide sequence: TGTGCCAGCAGTGATGAAAAAGGGTGGCCCCAGCATTTT.

This rearrangement joins TRBV6-5 to TRBJ1-5; no definite D call. Per germline, CDR1 MNHEY and CDR2 SVGAGI. V lost 0 bases and J lost 0, with 6 bases in between. This CDR3 is built from 15 residues. The CDR3 sequence: CASSYSKGSNQPQHF. The CDR3 bases are TGTGCCAGCAGTTACTCTAAGGGTAGCAATCAGCCCCAGCATTTT.

Regarding this clone: The sample has other DNA sequences that encode this CDR3 too. The chain links TRBV6-1 to TRBJ1-2; tentatively, D is TRBD1 (5 bases). V lost 1 base and J 5 bases, leaving 8 bases between the germline ends. The CDR3 contains 13 residues. Germline V gives CDR1 MNHNS, CDR2 SASEGT. This chain's CDR3 is CASSEGGRYGYTF. Here the CDR3 DNA reads TGTGCCAGCAGTGAAGGGGGGAGGTATGGCTACACCTTC.

The CDR3 DNA reads TGTGCCAGCAGCTTGTACGAAGCGAACGAGCAGTACTTC. It is translated as CASSLYEANEQYF. The chain combines TRBV5-6 with TRBJ2-7; D call uncertain. The germline CDR1 and CDR2 sequences are SGHDT and YYEEEE. The V gene lost 1 base and the J gene lost 5 bases, with 10 bases spanning the gap. The CDR3 runs to 13 residues.

This sequence joins TRBV6-5 and TRBJ1-5; 7 bases match TRBD1. Germline V gene lookup returns CDR1 MNHEY and CDR2 SVGAGI. Trimming removed 6 bases from V and 4 bases from J; junction bases left unmatched: 9. There are 15 residues in the CDR3. This CDR3 is CASRGDSPENQPQHF. The CDR3 DNA follows: TGTGCCAGCAGGGGGGACAGCCCTGAGAATCAGCCCCAGCATTTT.

V and J are TRBV28 and TRBJ2-7, with 8 bases lining up with TRBD2. The CDR3 spans 17 residues. The V gene's germline CDR1 is MDHEN and CDR2 SYDVKM. With V trimmed by 10 bases and J by 1 base, 18 bases remained unmatched. This chain's CDR3 is CATAPPGGPSVSYEQYF. The CDR3 DNA sequence: TGTGCCACCGCACCCCCGGGAGGGCCATCAGTATCCTACGAGCAGTACTTC. Drawing the rest from reference TRBV28 and TRBJ2-7, the complete variable domain is DVKVTQSSRYLVKRTGEKVFLECVQDMDHENMFWYRQDPGLGLRLIYFSYDVKMKEKGDIPEGYSVSREKKERFSLILESASTNQTSMYLCATAPPGGPSVSYEQYFGPGTRLTVT.